This T cell receptor (beta chain) is from a study of blood T cells in healthy people across ages. Germline V gene data show CDR1 as SGDLS and CDR2 as YYNGEE. CDR3 length: 19 amino acids. The V and J ends lost 4 bases and 6 bases, in that order; junction bases with no gene match: 17. General study results and limits: Observed TCR beta diversity showed a strong correlation with the percentage of naive T cells as measured by flow cytometry. Roughly linear age-related decline in beta diversity appeared, significant by age about 40. No one knew whether donors had CMV, which possibly confounded expanded clonotype changes.

On this clonotype: Its specificity is not known.

Alongside a J-beta primer mix, a sample-barcoded 5' primer served in a second PCR lasting about 7 to 12 cycles. A minimum of 2.5 million CDR3-containing paired-end reads was obtained for each sample. TCRdb re-called the 5' RACE reads through MiXCR, storing one row per CDR3 protein. This table has about a million distinct CDR3 sequences, 30% to 40% appearing once. The sample taken for sequencing was blood. This chain uses TRBV9 with TRBJ2-2; 11 nucleotides line up with TRBD1. This receptor was taken from a man aged 18 to 35 in good health. The CDR3, as DNA: TGTGCCAGCAGCCATTCGGGACAGGGGGAACTTAATTGGGCCGGGGAGCTGTTTTTT. Its translation: CASSHSGQGELNWAGELFF.